One TCR beta chain is described in this entry. Its cognate antigen is unknown. The identical CDR3 is also encoded by other nucleotide sequences in the sample. While unrecorded immune exposures were likely, the donors were nominally healthy when sampled. The data stem from a study of cytomegalovirus exposure and HLA in healthy donors. Study-level results: There were about 160 TCR beta chains listed as cytomegalovirus-associated. Owing to their indistinguishability, certain V segments, notably TRBV6-2 and TRBV6-3, were excluded.

Per the germline V gene, CDR1 is SGHTA and CDR2 is FQGNSA. CDR3 size: 16 residues. V lost 4 bases and J lost 2; bases outside the gene matches: 8. In the PCR, 60 Vbeta and 13 Jbeta primers were used. The authors' processing: Unique TCR beta chains totaled roughly 79 million in a later count, with roughly 12 million of them shared. The method was immunoSEQ multiplex PCR; TCRdb's version includes in-frame clones alone and lacks a portion of them. V, J and clone size are taken as reported in that table, and D and trimming were inferred from the DNA itself. The sample holds around 160,000 clones, less than 90% seen once.

The sample taken for sequencing was PBMCs. The receptor was derived from a man aged 50 to 59 in good health and CMV-seropositive. The chain carries TRBV7-2 and TRBJ1-5, with 7 positions matching TRBD1. For the CDR3, the DNA is TGTGCCAGCAGCTCGAGAGGGGGCACCGGCAATCAGCCCCAGCATTTT. Its protein is CASSSRGGTGNQPQHF.